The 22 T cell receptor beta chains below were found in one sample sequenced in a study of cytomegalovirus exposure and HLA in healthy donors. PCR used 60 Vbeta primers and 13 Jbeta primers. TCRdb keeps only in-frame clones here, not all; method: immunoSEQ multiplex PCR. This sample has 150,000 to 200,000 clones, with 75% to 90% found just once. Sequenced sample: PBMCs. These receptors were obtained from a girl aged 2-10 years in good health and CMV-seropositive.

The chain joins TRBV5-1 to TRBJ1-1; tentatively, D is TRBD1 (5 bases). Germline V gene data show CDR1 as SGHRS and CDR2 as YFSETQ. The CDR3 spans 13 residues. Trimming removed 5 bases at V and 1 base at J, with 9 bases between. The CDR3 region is CASRLTENTEAFF. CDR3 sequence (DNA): TGCGCCAGCAGGCTGACAGAGAACACTGAAGCTTTCTTT.

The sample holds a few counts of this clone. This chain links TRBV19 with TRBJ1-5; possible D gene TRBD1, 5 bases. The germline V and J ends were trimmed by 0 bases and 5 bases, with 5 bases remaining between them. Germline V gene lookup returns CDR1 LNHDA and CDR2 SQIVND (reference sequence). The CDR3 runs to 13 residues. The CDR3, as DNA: TGTGCCAGTAGTATAGACAGGGATCAGCCCCAGCATTTT. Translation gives CASSIDRDQPQHF.

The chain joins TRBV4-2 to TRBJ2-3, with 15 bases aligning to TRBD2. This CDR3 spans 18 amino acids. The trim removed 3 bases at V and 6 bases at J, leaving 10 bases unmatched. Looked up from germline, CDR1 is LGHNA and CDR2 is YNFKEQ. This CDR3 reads CASSQLLGTSGRTDTQYF. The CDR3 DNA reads TGTGCCAGCAGCCAGCTCCTGGGGACTAGCGGGAGGACCGATACGCAGTATTTT.

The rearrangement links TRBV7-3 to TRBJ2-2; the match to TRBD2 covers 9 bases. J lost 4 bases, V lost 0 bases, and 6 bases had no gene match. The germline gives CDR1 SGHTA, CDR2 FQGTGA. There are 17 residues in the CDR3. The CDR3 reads CASSLTLLAGTTGELFF. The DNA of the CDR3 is TGTGCCAGCAGCTTAACCCTACTAGCGGGCACCACCGGGGAGCTGTTTTTT.

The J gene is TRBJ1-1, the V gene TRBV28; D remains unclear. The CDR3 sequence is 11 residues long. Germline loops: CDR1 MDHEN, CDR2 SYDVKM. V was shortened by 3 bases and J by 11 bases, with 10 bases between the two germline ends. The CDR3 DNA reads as TGTGCCAGCAGTTTGGGCAGCAAGGCTTTCTTT. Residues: CASSLGSKAFF.

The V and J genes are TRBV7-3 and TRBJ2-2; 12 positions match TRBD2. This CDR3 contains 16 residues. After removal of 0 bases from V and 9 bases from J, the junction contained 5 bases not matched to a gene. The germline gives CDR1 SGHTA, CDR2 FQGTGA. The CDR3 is CASSLTSTSGSRELFF. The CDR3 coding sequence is TGTGCCAGCAGCTTAACCTCGACTAGCGGGAGCCGGGAGCTGTTTTTT.

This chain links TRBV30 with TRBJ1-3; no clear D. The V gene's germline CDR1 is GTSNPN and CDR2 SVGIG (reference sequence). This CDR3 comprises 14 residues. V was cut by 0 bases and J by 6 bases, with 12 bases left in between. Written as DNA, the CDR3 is TGTGCCTGGAGTGTCGGCGGGGTGGAAAACACCATATATTTT. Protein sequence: CAWSVGGVENTIYF.

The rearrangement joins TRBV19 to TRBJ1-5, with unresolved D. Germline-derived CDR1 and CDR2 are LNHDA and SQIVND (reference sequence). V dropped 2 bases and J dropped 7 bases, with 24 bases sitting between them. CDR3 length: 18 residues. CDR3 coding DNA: TGTGCCAGTAGTATAAAAATCCTTGGACCGGGATTTTTCCAGCCCCAGCATTTT. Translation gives CASSIKILGPGFFQPQHF.

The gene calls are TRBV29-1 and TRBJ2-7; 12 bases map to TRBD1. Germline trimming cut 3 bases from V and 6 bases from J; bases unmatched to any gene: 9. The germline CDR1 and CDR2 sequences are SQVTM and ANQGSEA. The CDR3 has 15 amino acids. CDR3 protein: CSVEAGDRGLGEQYF. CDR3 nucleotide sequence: TGCAGCGTTGAGGCGGGGGACAGGGGGCTAGGCGAGCAGTACTTC.

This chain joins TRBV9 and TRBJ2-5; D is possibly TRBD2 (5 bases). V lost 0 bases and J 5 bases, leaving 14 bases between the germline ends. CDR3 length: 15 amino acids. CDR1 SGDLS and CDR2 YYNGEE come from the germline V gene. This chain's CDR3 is CASSVEPGFGETQYF. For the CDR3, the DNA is TGTGCCAGCAGCGTAGAACCGGGGTTCGGCGAGACCCAGTACTTC.

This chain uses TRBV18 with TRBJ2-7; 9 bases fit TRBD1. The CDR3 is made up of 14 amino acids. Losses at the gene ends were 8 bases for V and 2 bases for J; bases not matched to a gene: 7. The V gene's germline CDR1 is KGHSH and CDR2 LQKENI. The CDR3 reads CASTTGGAPYEQYF. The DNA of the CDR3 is TGTGCCAGCACAACAGGGGGCGCCCCCTACGAGCAGTACTTC.

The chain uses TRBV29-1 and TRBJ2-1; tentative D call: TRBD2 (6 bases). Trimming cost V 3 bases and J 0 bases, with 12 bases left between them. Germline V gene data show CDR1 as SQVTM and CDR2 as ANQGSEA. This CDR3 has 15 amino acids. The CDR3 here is CSVEGLTSSYNEQFF. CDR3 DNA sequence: TGCAGCGTTGAGGGACTCACGAGCTCCTACAATGAGCAGTTCTTC.

CDR3 sequence: CASRKQPPLYNEQFF. The CDR3 bases are TGTGCCAGCAGGAAACAACCGCCCTTATACAATGAGCAGTTCTTC. The V and J genes are TRBV6-5 and TRBJ2-1; D is undetermined. The CDR3 covers 15 residues. The V end was cut by 6 bases, the J end by 4 bases, with 16 bases between. Germline CDR1 reads MNHEY; CDR2 reads SVGAGI.

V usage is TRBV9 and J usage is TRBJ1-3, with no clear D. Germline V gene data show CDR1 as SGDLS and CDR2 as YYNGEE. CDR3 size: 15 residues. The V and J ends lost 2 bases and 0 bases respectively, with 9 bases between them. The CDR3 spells CASSVLSSSGNTIYF. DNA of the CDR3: TGTGCCAGCAGCGTCTTGTCGAGCTCTGGAAACACCATATATTTT.

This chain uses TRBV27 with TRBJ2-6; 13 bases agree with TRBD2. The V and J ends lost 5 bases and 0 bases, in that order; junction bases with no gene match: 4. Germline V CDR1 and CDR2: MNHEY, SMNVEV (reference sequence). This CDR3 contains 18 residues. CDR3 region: CASSRGLAGVSGANVLTF. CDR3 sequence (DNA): TGTGCCAGCAGTCGAGGACTAGCGGGGGTCTCTGGGGCCAACGTCCTGACTTTC.

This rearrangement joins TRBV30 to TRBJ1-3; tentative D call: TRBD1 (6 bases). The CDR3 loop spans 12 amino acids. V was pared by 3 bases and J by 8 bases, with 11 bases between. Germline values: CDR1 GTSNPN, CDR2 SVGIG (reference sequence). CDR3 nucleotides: TGTGCCTGGAGCGCACAGGGATACACCATATATTTT. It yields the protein CAWSAQGYTIYF.

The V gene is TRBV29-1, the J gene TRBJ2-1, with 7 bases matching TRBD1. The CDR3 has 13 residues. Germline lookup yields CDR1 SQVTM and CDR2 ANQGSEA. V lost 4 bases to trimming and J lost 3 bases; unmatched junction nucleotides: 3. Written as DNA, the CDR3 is TGCAGCGTTGTAGGGGACAGCTACAATGAGCAGTTCTTC. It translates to CSVVGDSYNEQFF.

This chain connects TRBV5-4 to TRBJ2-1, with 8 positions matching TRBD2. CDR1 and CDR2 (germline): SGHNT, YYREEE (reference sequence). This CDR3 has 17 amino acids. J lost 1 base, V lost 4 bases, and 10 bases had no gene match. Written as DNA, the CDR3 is TGTGCCAGCAGCCCGACAGCGGGAGTTTCTTCCTACAATGAGCAGTTCTTC. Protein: CASSPTAGVSSYNEQFF.

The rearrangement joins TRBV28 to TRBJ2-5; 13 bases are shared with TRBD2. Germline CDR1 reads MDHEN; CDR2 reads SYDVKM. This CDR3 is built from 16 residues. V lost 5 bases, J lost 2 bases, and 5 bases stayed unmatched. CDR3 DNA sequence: TGTGCCAGCAGTCCTCTGACTAGCGGGAGGCAAGAGACCCAGTACTTC. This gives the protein CASSPLTSGRQETQYF.

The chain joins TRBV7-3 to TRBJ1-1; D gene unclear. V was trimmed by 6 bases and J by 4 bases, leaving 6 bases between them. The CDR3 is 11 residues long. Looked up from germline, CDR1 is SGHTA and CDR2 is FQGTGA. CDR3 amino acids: CASREGTEAFF. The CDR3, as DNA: TGTGCCAGCAGGGAGGGCACTGAAGCTTTCTTT.

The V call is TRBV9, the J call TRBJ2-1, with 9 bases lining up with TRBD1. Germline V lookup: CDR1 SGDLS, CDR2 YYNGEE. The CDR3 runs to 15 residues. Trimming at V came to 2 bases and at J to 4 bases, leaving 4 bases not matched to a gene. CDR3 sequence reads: CASSVRDRVYNEQFF. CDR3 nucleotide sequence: TGTGCCAGCAGCGTCCGGGACAGGGTTTACAATGAGCAGTTCTTC.

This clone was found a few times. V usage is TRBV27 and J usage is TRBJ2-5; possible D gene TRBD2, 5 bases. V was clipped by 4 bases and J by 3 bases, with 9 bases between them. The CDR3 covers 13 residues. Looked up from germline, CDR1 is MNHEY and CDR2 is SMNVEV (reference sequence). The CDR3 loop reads CASSSDLKETQYF. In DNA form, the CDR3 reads TGTGCCAGCAGTTCGGACTTAAAAGAGACCCAGTACTTC.